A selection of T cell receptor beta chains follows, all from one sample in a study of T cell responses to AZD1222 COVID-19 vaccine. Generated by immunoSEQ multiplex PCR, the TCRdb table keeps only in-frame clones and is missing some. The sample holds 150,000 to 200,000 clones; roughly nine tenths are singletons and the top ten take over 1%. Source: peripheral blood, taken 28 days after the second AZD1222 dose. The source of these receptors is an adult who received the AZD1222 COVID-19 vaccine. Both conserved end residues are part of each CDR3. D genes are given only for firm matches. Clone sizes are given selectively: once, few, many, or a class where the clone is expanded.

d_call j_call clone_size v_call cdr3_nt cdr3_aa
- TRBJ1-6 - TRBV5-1 TGCGCCAGCAGCTTGGCCTACGGGAGCTCCTATAATTCACCCCTCCACTTT CASSLAYGSSYNSPLHF
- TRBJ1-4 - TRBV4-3 TGCGCCAGCAGCCAAGCCCCTCCGACCGGGGCCGCAACTAATGAAAAACTGTTTTTT CASSQAPPTGAATNEKLFF
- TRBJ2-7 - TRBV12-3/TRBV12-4 TGTGCCAGCAGTATAACAGGGTACGAGCAGTACTTC CASSITGYEQYF
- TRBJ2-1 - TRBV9 TGTGCCAGCAGCGTAGTTGGCAGGGGCACTCACAATGAGCAGTTCTTC CASSVVGRGTHNEQFF
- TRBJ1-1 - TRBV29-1 TGCAGCGTTGAGCCAGGTAACACTGAAGCTTTCTTT CSVEPGNTEAFF
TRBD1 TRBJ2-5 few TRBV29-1 TGCAGCGTTGAAGTGTCAGGGGGCTGGGAGACCCAGTACTTC CSVEVSGGWETQYF
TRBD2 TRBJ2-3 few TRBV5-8 TGTGCCAGCAGCTTGGCGGGAGGGTGGGCCACAGATACGCAGTATTTT CASSLAGGWATDTQYF
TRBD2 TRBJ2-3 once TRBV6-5 TGTGCCAGCAGTTACTCGGTCCGGGGGGGAGGAGATACGCAGTATTTT CASSYSVRGGGDTQYF
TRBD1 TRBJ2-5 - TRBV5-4 TGTGCCAGCAGCTGGACAGGGAAGCAAGAGACCCAGTACTTC CASSWTGKQETQYF
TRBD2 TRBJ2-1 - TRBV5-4 TGTGCCAGCAGCTTGGCGCGACTAGCGGAATACAATGAGCAGTTCTTC CASSLARLAEYNEQFF
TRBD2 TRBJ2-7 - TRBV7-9 TGTGCCAGCAGCTTTACCTCTCTGGGACTAGAAGGCTACGAGCAGTACTTC CASSFTSLGLEGYEQYF
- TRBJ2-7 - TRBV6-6 TGTGCCAGCAGTTCCATTCTCAGGGTCTACGAGCAGTACTTC CASSSILRVYEQYF
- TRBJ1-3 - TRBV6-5 TGTGCCAGCAGAGGGACGGCTGCGGGTGGAAACACCATATATTTT CASRGTAAGGNTIYF
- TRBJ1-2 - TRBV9 TGTGCCAGCAGCTTCACGTCGGGAGGTAACTATGGCTACACCTTC CASSFTSGGNYGYTF
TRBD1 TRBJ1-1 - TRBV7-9 TGTGCCAGCACCAGTGCGACAGGGACGAACACTGAAGCTTTCTTT CASTSATGTNTEAFF
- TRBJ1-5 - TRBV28 TGTGCCAGCAGTTTATCGGGAGCCGATCAGCCCCAGCATTTT CASSLSGADQPQHF
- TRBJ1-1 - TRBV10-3 TGTGCCACCACGGAGGGGAACACTGAAGCTTTCTTT CATTEGNTEAFF
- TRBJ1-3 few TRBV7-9 TGTGCCAGCAGCCCACCCCCCCGACTTGGAAACACCATATATTTT CASSPPPRLGNTIYF
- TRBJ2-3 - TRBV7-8 TGTGCCAGCAGCCAGTGGGGCCAGCGGGGCACAGATACGCAGTATTTT CASSQWGQRGTDTQYF
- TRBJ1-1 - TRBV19 TGTGCCAGTAAGACCGAGGCTGAAGCTTTCTTT CASKTEAEAFF
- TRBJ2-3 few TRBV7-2 TGTGCCAGCAGCTTAGCAGATACGCAGTATTTT CASSLADTQYF
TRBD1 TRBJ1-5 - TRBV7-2 TGTGCCAGCAGCGTTTGGACAGGGGATCAGCCCCAGCATTTT CASSVWTGDQPQHF
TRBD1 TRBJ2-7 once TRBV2 TGTGCCAGCATCCCAGATGGACAGGGATTCTACGAGCAGTACTTC CASIPDGQGFYEQYF
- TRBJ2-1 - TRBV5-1 TGCGCCAGCAGCTTGGGACTAGATAATGAGCAGTTCTTC CASSLGLDNEQFF
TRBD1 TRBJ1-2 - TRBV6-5 TGTGCCAGCAGACAGGGGGCTTATGGCTACACCTTC CASRQGAYGYTF
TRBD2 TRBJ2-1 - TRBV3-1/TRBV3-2 TGTGCCAGCAGCCAAGATGGACTAGTCGGCAATGAGCAGTTCTTC CASSQDGLVGNEQFF
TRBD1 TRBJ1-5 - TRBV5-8 TGTGCCAGCAGCCCAAGGGGACAGTTAAGCAATCAGCCCCAGCATTTT CASSPRGQLSNQPQHF
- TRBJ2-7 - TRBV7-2 TGTGCCAGCAGCACATACACGGCCTACGAGCAGTACTTC CASSTYTAYEQYF
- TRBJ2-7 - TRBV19 TGTGCCAGCTCCCTTACTTTTTCCTACGAGCAGTACTTC CASSLTFSYEQYF